This TCR beta chain was recorded in a study of cytomegalovirus exposure and HLA in healthy donors (dated by TCRdb to about 2017). About the study as a whole: An earlier analysis of about 530 of the donors reported 250 to 350 Gb of sequence data and 90 million to 120 million unique TCR beta sequences obtained from around 190 million T cells. Rather than drawing on any new phenotypic data, the later analysis identified candidate immune exposures from TCR beta sequences and the way those sequences occurred across donors. An early release covering roughly 580 HLA-typed donors comprised approximately 290 gigabases of sequencing data and some 79 million unique TCR sequences. On average, about 240,000 unique TCR beta nucleotide sequences were sequenced per donor among a few hundred genotyped donors of the cohort, with around 19% of those sequences being non-productive. To study patterns of TCR occurrence, a later analysis re-analyzed previously published TCR beta repertoires from 666 donors and added high-resolution HLA genotyping. Donor age, sex, ethnicity and CMV serostatus were compiled alongside the repertoire data. Every discovery cohort repertoire had been produced on one sequencing platform. The genetic ancestry cluster associated with self-reported Caucasian donors included 70% to 85% of the 398 genotyped donors. An earlier analysis of more than 450 of the donors used high-throughput TCR beta sequencing to judge whether each TCR beta V gene segment behaved as functional or pseudogenic. Roughly five DR-DQ haplotypes were handled as single units for association and clustering because linkage in the cohort was strong. The study aimed to test whether signatures of past pathogen exposure could be identified by cataloging public T cell receptors. The T cell repertoires of around 670 subjects were profiled by immunosequencing and related to cytomegalovirus serostatus. In a later genetic analysis, genome-wide SNP genotypes for about 55% of the 666 donors were used, and that subset was treated as a discovery cohort. Class I and class II HLA loci were covered by the typing at four-digit resolution. Typing coverage differed by locus: A, B, C, DRB1 and DQB1 were typed in about 629-640 donors, DQA1 in roughly 510, DPA1 in 600 to 610, and DPB1 in just under 480. The study combined high-throughput TCR immunosequencing, statistical association of individual TCRs with disease status, and machine learning to predict cytomegalovirus infection status. A separate validation cohort of roughly 120 different subjects was used in addition to the roughly 720-subject first cohort.

The cohort consisted of more than 650 healthy bone marrow donors. At the time of sampling, every cohort member was nominally healthy, though immune exposures that went unrecorded were likely present. The donor tested CMV seropositive, placing the donor among the 250 to 350 seropositive members of the cohort. A peripheral blood sample was provided by each donor, and peripheral blood mononuclear cells were used for TCR beta sequencing. Genomic DNA was extracted from the blood cell samples with the Qiagen DNeasy Blood Extraction Kit. CDR1 and CDR2, looked up from the germline V gene, are MDHEN and SYDVKM. Reading from cysteine to phenylalanine, the CDR3 counts 12 amino acids. Solely the CDR3 DNA is kept, with 36 bases framed from the first base. The germline ends are 11 bases apart after V is trimmed by 4 bases and J by 8 bases. The library came from the immunoSEQ multiplex PCR assay. For the multiplex PCR, a mixture combining 60 forward primers for TCR Vbeta segments and 13 reverse primers for TCR Jbeta segments was used. The CDR3 region of rearranged TCR beta genes was amplified from genomic DNA with a multiplex PCR assay. The Illumina HiSeq System was used to sequence the amplified TCR beta libraries as 87-base-pair reads. Per the source publication's procedure: A later analysis counted about 80 million unique TCR beta chains across the 550 to 750 repertoires, and 9.5 million to 11 million of these chains were shared by at least two donors. A nearest-neighbor algorithm error-corrected the raw reads and collapsed the reads into unique sequences, merging closely related sequences to remove PCR and sequencing errors. V, D and J gene segments were assigned by aligning CDR3 sequences to IMGT reference sequences. For a sequence to be retained, at least a six-nucleotide match to both a V gene segment and a J gene segment was required. Rearrangements were called productive when the CDR3 lacked stop codons and stayed in frame with V and J; all others were non-productive. Following IMGT convention, CDR3 was defined as the stretch from the second conserved V-encoded cysteine up to the conserved J-encoded phenylalanine. The earlier analysis of about 610 of the donors excluded sequences that lacked an unambiguous match to a single V gene segment. An earlier analysis of under 750 of the donors called V segments functional above 56.7% productive rearrangements and segregating when the between-donor standard deviation exceeded 5%. A statistical classification framework was built for diagnosing cytomegalovirus status from the catalog of TCR beta chain sequences. In a later analysis, V and J genes were assigned by comparing TCR nucleotide sequences against IMGT/GENE-DB human TR gene sequences. A later analysis assigned CDR3 sequences and most-parsimonious VDJ recombination scenarios with the TCRdist pipeline. A later analysis defined each TCR beta chain by its CDR3 amino acid sequence plus V-gene family, and excluded reads lacking a unique V-gene family. A later analysis removed roughly 590 highly shared, low-generation-probability nucleotide sequences to deal with suspected cross-contamination and a sequencing artifact. A later analysis calculated a clonal expansion index for each public chain from normalized within-repertoire ranks of inferred template counts. In a later analysis, generation probabilities were computed using a VDJ recombination model fitted to out-of-frame rearrangements, and the results were checked against IGoR. In a later analysis, hypergeometric tests were used to score TCR-TCR, TCR-HLA and TCR-CMV co-occurrence, with a repertoire-size bias correction applied to TCR pairs. False discovery rates were estimated in a later analysis by permuting HLA or CMV assignments 20 times. In a later analysis, co-occurring TCRs were grouped with DBSCAN, and TCRdist sequence similarity was added when clustering was performed within HLA-allele-positive subsets. Repertoires with fewer than 30,000 or more than 120,000 public chains, plus five repertoires with anomalous nucleotide sharing, were excluded from co-occurrence clustering. Imported from immuneACCESS, the table was reduced by TCRdb to in-frame sequences with V and J called. These copies leave out some clones; in studies compared against another copy, an unresolved V gene accounts for under half, and the cause of the remainder is not known. D and trimming come from the DNA, and the V and J calls and clone size come from that table. Here the sample has about 120,000 clones; roughly 80% occur a single time. 11% of the sample lies in the top ten.

As for this clone: Its cognate antigen has yet to be identified. No base quality information exists; no much larger clone differs at one position.

Overall study results and their limits: A group of highly shared sequence variants was considered likely to be a technical artifact of the sequencing pipeline. Immune exposure information for the cohort was limited to CMV serostatus. The authors suggested that the approach could potentially be generalized to other disease states and immunological phenotypes. Presence/absence analyses assumed roughly uniform sequencing depth across donors, an assumption that may not hold. When HLA alleles, especially DR and DQ, strongly co-occurred, TCR associations were difficult to assign to individual alleles. The study gave a list of under 200 TCR beta chains associated with cytomegalovirus. A further reported finding was that TCR beta sequences accurately predicted the HLA-A and HLA-B alleles for most subjects in the first cohort. Compared with equally common non-associated chains, HLA-associated TCR beta chains in a later analysis were more clonally expanded and had lower generation probabilities. A later genetic analysis reported fewer N-insertions in productive TCRs among donors in an Asian-associated ancestry cluster than the roughly 650-donor mean. Linkage disequilibrium might explain the correlated functional status among segregating V segments, but an unknown experimental factor could not be excluded. Some IMGT-functional V segments, including TRBV6-2 and TRBV6-3, could not be distinguished by the 87-base-pair reads and were therefore excluded. According to a later analysis, TCR association rates differed among HLA loci, with DRB1 alleles showing the most associated TCRs and HLA-C alleles showing the fewest. A later analysis reported that several top co-occurrence clusters appeared linked to parvovirus B19, influenza, CMV and Epstein-Barr virus. A later analysis associated about 16,000 TCR beta sequences with specific HLA alleles at a false discovery rate of 0.05. In this cohort, only TCR beta chains were sequenced, and detectable features were limited by the absence of alpha or paired-chain data. Some 16 rarely observed V segments, including chromosome 9 orphons, were excluded from the earlier analysis of a few hundred of the donors because counts were too low. Broadly in line with IMGT annotations, most TCR beta V segments showed up in productive rearrangements about 87% or about 30% of the time in an earlier analysis of several hundred of the donors. V-gene and J-gene trimming of TCR beta chains was associated with a missense DCLRE1C variant in a later genetic analysis, and the association was replicated in an independent cohort. Three of the identified cytomegalovirus-associated TCR beta chains were confirmed in vitro to be specific for cytomegalovirus antigens. The classifier was reported to diagnose cytomegalovirus status with high specificity and sensitivity in both the original cohort and the validation cohort. Because HLA typing was unavailable for some donors at each locus, only the typed subset was used in association tests. Most CMV-associated TCR beta chains appeared to be HLA-restricted in a later analysis, and the HLA associations seemed to be driven largely by CMV exposure. Most TCR sequences were seen in very few donors, while some public TCRs were found in many individuals.

This TCR was recovered from a male donor in good health and CMV-seropositive. Sequenced input: PBMCs. This sequence uses TRBV28 and TRBJ1-2; possibly the D gene is TRBD1, per 5 matching bases. The nucleotide sequence reads as follows: TGTGCCAGCAGTTCGAGGGACTCGGGCTACACCTTC. Its translation reads: CASSSRDSGYTF.